Presented here are 16 T cell receptor beta chains from one specimen sequenced in a study of blood T cell repertoires in COVID-19. TCRdb's table, derived via immunoSEQ multiplex PCR, lists solely in-frame clones and lacks some. Of approximately 350,000 clones listed, about 93% are singletons. Sequencing was performed on peripheral blood. The source is a woman younger than 35 who had recovered from COVID-19.

The V gene is TRBV27, the J gene TRBJ1-6; no clear D. The germline gives CDR1 MNHEY, CDR2 SMNVEV (reference sequence). This CDR3 region has 16 residues. V shed 3 bases and J shed 6 bases, with 15 bases lying between them. The CDR3 region is CASSFLVRDSNSPLHF. CDR3 nucleotides: TGTGCCAGCAGTTTTTTAGTCCGGGATTCTAATTCACCCCTCCACTTT.

This chain links TRBV7-9 with TRBJ2-4; 9 bases match TRBD1. Losses at the gene ends were 5 bases for V and 3 bases for J; bases not matched to a gene: 5. The V gene's germline CDR1 is SEHNR and CDR2 FQNEAQ (reference sequence). The length of the CDR3 is 15 residues. The CDR3 sequence: CASSRWDRVKNIQYF. In DNA, the CDR3 is TGTGCCAGCAGCAGATGGGACAGGGTCAAAAACATTCAGTACTTC.

The genes are TRBV11-2 and TRBJ2-1; 10 bases align to TRBD2. Germline-derived CDR1 and CDR2 are SGHAT and FQNNGV. This CDR3 region has 14 residues. V was pared by 1 base and J by 9 bases, with 3 bases of the junction left unmatched. In DNA form, the CDR3 reads TGTGCCAGCAGCTTAGCAGCGGGAGGGATTGAGCAGTTCTTC. Residues: CASSLAAGGIEQFF.

The rearrangement links TRBV18 to TRBJ2-3, with D possibly called TRBD1 or TRBD2 (10 bases each). Trimming removed 3 bases at V and 6 bases at J, with 34 bases between. The CDR3 runs to 21 residues. Looked up from germline, CDR1 is KGHSH and CDR2 is LQKENI. The CDR3 loop reads CASSPKTRQGAKSSGRDTQYF. Written as DNA, the CDR3 is TGTGCCAGCTCACCTAAGACGAGACAGGGGGCAAAAAGTAGCGGGAGGGATACGCAGTATTTT.

The V call is TRBV7-8, the J call TRBJ2-3; the match to TRBD2 covers 7 bases. V gave up 5 bases and J gave up 1 base; unmatched junction bases: 6. This CDR3 is 15 amino acids long. Germline CDR1 SGHVS, CDR2 FQNEAQ. The CDR3: CASSRTSMRTDTQYF. Here the CDR3 DNA reads TGTGCCAGCAGCCGGACTAGTATGCGCACAGATACGCAGTATTTT.

V and J are TRBV6-2 or TRBV6-3 and TRBJ1-1; 10 nucleotides align to TRBD1. The CDR3 spans 16 residues. Germline V gene lookup returns CDR1 MNHEY and CDR2 SVGEGT. J was trimmed by 2 bases and V by 2 bases; bases with no gene match: 5. CDR3 DNA sequence: TGTGCCAGCAGTTACGACAGGGGGCAAATTAACACTGAAGCTTTCTTT. This gives the protein CASSYDRGQINTEAFF.

This chain connects TRBV27 to TRBJ1-3, with D uncertain. This CDR3 is 13 amino acids long. CDR1 and CDR2 (germline): MNHEY, SMNVEV (reference sequence). V dropped 2 bases and J dropped 4 bases, with 6 bases sitting between them. The CDR3 sequence is CASSLSEGNTIYF. CDR3 in DNA: TGTGCCAGCAGTTTAAGCGAGGGAAACACCATATATTTT.

This sequence joins TRBV27 and TRBJ1-6; D is undetermined. The length of the CDR3 is 13 residues. Trimming left V 4 bases short and J 5 bases short, with 6 bases between. Germline V gene lookup returns CDR1 MNHEY and CDR2 SMNVEV (reference sequence). CDR3 loop: CASSYQDNSPLHF. CDR3 sequence (DNA): TGTGCCAGCAGTTATCAGGATAATTCACCCCTCCACTTT.

V gene TRBV11-3 combines with J gene TRBJ2-1; 8 bases are a match to TRBD1. CDR3 length: 16 residues. Germline V gives CDR1 SGHNT, CDR2 YENEEA. Trimming took 1 base from V and 1 from J; bases not matched to a gene: 3. CDR3 in amino acids: CASSLGRGPSYNEQFF. Written as DNA, the CDR3 is TGTGCCAGCAGCTTAGGCAGGGGGCCATCCTACAATGAGCAGTTCTTC.

This chain joins TRBV23-1 and TRBJ2-7, with a weak D call TRBD2 (6 bases). TRBV23-1 is an open reading frame, and its role is uncertain. The CDR3 is 16 amino acids. V was cut by 0 bases and J by 2 bases, with 14 bases left in between. The CDR3 bases are TGCGCCAGCAGTCAATCGTCCGGGACTGGGCCCTACGAGCAGTACGTC. Its translation is CASSQSSGTGPYEQYV.

The J gene is TRBJ1-2, the V gene TRBV6-4; no clear D. CDR3 size: 16 residues. Trimming cost V 0 bases and J 3 bases, with 14 bases left between them. In germline, CDR1 is MRHNA, CDR2 SNTAGT. CDR3 loop: CASSDSSGRKHYGYTF. CDR3 nucleotide sequence: TGTGCCAGCAGTGACTCGAGTGGTCGAAAACACTATGGCTACACCTTC.

The V call is TRBV12-5, the J call TRBJ2-3; TRBD2 aligns across 8 bases. CDR3 length: 15 residues. The V gene end was trimmed by 5 bases and the J gene end by 4 bases; junction bases not matched to a gene: 8. Germline V lookup: CDR1 LGHNT, CDR2 FRNRAP. This chain's CDR3 is CASGQWEREPDTQYF. The DNA for the CDR3 is TGTGCTAGTGGTCAGTGGGAGCGGGAGCCAGATACGCAGTATTTT.

This chain links TRBV19 with TRBJ2-6; TRBD2 aligns across 7 bases. CDR1 and CDR2 from the germline V gene are LNHDA and SQIVND (reference sequence). The CDR3 is 17 residues long. The trim removed 6 bases at V and 0 bases at J, leaving 8 bases unmatched. The CDR3 spells CASSPPRGFSGANVLTF. CDR3 coding DNA: TGTGCCAGTAGCCCCCCGCGGGGGTTCTCTGGGGCCAACGTCCTGACTTTC.

The J gene is TRBJ1-6, the V gene TRBV11-3; D perhaps matches TRBD1 (6 bases). Germline CDR1 is SGHNT and CDR2 is YENEEA. This CDR3 is 16 amino acids long. V was trimmed by 5 bases and J by 0 bases, leaving 11 bases between them. The CDR3 DNA is TGTGCCAGCAGCGCGCAGGGGTTCTCCTATAATTCACCCCTCCACTTT. It translates to CASSAQGFSYNSPLHF. Combining the CDR3 with reference TRBV11-3 and TRBJ1-6 gives the whole variable domain EAGVVQSPRYKIIEKKQPVAFWCNPISGHNTLYWYLQNLGQGPELLIRYENEEAVDDSQLPKDRFSAERLKGVDSTLKIQPAELGDSAVYLCASSAQGFSYNSPLHFGNGTRLTVT.

The gene calls are TRBV10-2 and TRBJ1-2; D might be TRBD1 (5 bases). CDR1 is WSHSY, CDR2 SAAADI, per germline. V dropped 6 bases and J dropped 3 bases, with 17 bases sitting between them. This CDR3 comprises 15 residues. This CDR3 reads CASRTLGDFDYGYTF. Here the CDR3 DNA reads TGCGCCAGCAGAACTTTAGGGGACTTCGACTATGGCTACACCTTC.

The CDR3 spells CSASLGGLSLHF. The DNA for the CDR3 is TGCAGTGCTAGTTTGGGGGGTCTTTCCCTCCACTTT. This chain joins TRBV20-1 and TRBJ1-6; a weak D match, TRBD1 (5 bases). V was trimmed by 3 bases and J by 14 bases, leaving 14 bases between them. This CDR3 contains 12 residues. Per germline, CDR1 DFQATT and CDR2 SNEGSKA (reference sequence).